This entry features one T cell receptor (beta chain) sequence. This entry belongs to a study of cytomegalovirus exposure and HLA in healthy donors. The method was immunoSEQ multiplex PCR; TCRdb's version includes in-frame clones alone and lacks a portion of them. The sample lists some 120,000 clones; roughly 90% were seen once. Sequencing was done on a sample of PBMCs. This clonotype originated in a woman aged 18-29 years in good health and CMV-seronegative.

CDR3 nucleotides: TGTGCCAGTAGTCCCTGGACAGGGGACACTGAAGCTTTCTTT. It codes for CASSPWTGDTEAFF. This sequence joins TRBV19 and TRBJ1-1; 9 bases align to TRBD1. The V segment lost 5 bases and the J segment 3 bases; nucleotides outside the gene matches: 4. There are 14 residues in the CDR3. Germline V gives CDR1 LNHDA, CDR2 SQIVND (reference sequence).